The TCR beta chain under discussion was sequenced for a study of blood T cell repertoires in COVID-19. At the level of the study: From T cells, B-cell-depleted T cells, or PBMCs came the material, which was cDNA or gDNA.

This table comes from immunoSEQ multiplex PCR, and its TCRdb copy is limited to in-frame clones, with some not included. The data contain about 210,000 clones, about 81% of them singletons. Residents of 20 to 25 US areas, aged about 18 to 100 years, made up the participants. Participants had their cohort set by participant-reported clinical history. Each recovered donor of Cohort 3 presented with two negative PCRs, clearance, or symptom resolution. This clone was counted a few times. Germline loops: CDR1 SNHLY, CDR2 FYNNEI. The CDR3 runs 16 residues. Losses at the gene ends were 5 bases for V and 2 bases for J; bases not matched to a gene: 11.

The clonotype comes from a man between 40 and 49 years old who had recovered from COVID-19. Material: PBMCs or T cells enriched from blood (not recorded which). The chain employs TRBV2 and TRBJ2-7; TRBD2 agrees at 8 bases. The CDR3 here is CASSKGGSGAAYEQYF. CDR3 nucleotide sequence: TGTGCCAGCAGTAAAGGGGGTAGCGGGGCTGCCTACGAGCAGTACTTC.